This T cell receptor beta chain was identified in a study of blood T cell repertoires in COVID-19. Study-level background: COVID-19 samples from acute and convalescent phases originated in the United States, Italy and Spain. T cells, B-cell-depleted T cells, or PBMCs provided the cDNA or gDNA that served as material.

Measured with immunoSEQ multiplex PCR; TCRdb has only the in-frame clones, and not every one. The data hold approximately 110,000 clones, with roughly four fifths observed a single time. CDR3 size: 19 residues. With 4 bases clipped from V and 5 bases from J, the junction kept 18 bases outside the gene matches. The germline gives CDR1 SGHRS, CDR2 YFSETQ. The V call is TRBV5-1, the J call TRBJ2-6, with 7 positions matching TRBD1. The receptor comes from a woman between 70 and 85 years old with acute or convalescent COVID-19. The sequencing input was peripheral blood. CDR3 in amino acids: CASSPLWQGVAFWANVLTF. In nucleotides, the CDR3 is TGCGCCAGCAGCCCACTCTGGCAGGGGGTTGCTTTCTGGGCCAACGTCCTGACTTTC.